This TCR beta chain was captured in a study of metastatic and nonmetastatic thyroid tumors. At the level of the study: The comparison covered peripheral blood and tumor or nodule tissue in malignant and benign thyroid patients.

Looked up from germline, CDR1 is SNHLY and CDR2 is FYNNEI. The CDR3 length is 14 residues. Trimming pared 5 bases from V and 0 bases from J, leaving 11 bases between. No treatment of any kind had been given to any patient before thyroid surgery. This clone turned up a few times. Its target is unknown. Authors' processing steps: Differences in CDR3 between clinicopathological groups were drawn on to build a classifier intended to discriminate distant-metastatic papillary thyroid cancer patients. TCRdb re-called clones from the PCR reads using MiXCR. These V and J calls are TCRdb output, not the study's own analysis. The sample includes approximately 13,000 clones, approximately 33% of them seen just once. Study-level points and caveats: TCR beta diversity was reportedly significantly higher in malignant thyroid tumors than benign nodules, in blood and tumor.

This sequence originates from a male donor with papillary thyroid cancer or a benign thyroid nodule (not recorded which). Some clones in this sample may be carry-over from other donors' samples. The gene calls are TRBV2 and TRBJ2-7, with D hard to call. The material sequenced was tumor tissue. The CDR3 sequence: CASSFNSASYEQYF. Here the CDR3 DNA reads TGTGCCAGCAGTTTCAACAGCGCCTCCTACGAGCAGTACTTC.